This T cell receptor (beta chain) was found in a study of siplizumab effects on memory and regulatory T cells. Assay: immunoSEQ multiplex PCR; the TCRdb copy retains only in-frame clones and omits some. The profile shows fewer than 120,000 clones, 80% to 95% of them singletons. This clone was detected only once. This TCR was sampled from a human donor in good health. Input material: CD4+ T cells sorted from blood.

The CDR3 loop is CAKRFSGGGQPQHF. The DNA for the CDR3 is TGTGCCAAAAGGTTTTCCGGTGGGGGTCAGCCCCAGCATTTT. The J gene is TRBJ1-5, the V gene TRBV7-2; a possible D gene is TRBD1 (5 bases). Germline CDR1 and CDR2: SGHTA and FQGNSA. The CDR3 has 14 residues. The V gene lost 10 bases and the J gene lost 6 bases, with 19 bases spanning the gap.